These 28 T cell receptor beta chains came from one sample sequenced in a study of T cells in Graves' hyperthyroidism and ophthalmopathy. The CDR3 regions of TCR beta were amplified from RNA transcripts. A set of HTBI primers served as the primers for a first-round RT-PCR of the TCR CDR3. TCRdb ran MiXCR on the multiplex PCR reads and lists one entry per CDR3 protein. In the table there are about 600,000 distinct CDR3 sequences, roughly 16% of which are singletons. Sample: blood. All receptors come from a woman aged 40 to 50 with Graves' ophthalmopathy.

V gene TRBV29-1 combines with J gene TRBJ2-7; possible D gene TRBD1, 7 bases. Germline CDR1 SQVTM, CDR2 ANQGSEA. V dropped 6 bases and J dropped 1 base, with 16 bases sitting between them. The CDR3 has 14 amino acids. CDR3 amino acids: CSVGGDSLSYEQYF. The CDR3 DNA reads TGCAGCGTAGGCGGGGACAGCCTGTCCTACGAGCAGTACTTC.

This clonotype was seen at least ten times. The genes are TRBV20-1 and TRBJ2-1; D is perhaps TRBD2 (5 bases). The CDR3 runs 14 residues. V was shortened by 5 bases and J by 5 bases, with 16 bases between the two germline ends. The germline V gene encodes CDR1 DFQATT and CDR2 SNEGSKA (reference sequence). This CDR3 reads CSAPDSSSHNEQFF. The DNA for the CDR3 is TGCAGTGCTCCGGACTCTTCGAGCCACAATGAGCAGTTCTTC.

This clonotype was detected many times. The chain combines TRBV2 with TRBJ2-5; TRBD1 matches at 10 bases. Per the germline V gene, CDR1 is SNHLY and CDR2 is FYNNEI. The CDR3 length is 16 residues. V was pared by 7 bases and J by 4 bases, with 12 bases of the junction left unmatched. The CDR3 sequence: CASTISGTGVGETQYF. In nucleotides, the CDR3 is TGTGCCAGCACCATCTCGGGGACAGGGGTCGGAGAGACCCAGTACTTC.

There are many counts of this clonotype. The chain links TRBV7-9 to TRBJ2-1; 9 bases agree with TRBD1. This CDR3 contains 16 residues. Germline values: CDR1 SEHNR, CDR2 FQNEAQ (reference sequence). With 5 bases clipped from V and 8 bases from J, the junction kept 13 bases outside the gene matches. The CDR3 sequence is CASSPISGTGYYEQFF. CDR3 bases: TGTGCCAGCAGCCCAATTTCCGGGACAGGGTACTATGAGCAGTTCTTC.

Ten or more counts support this clonotype. The rearrangement joins TRBV11-2 to TRBJ2-3; 9 bases match TRBD2. V gave up 6 bases and J gave up 4 bases; unmatched junction bases: 14. This CDR3 contains 17 residues. Germline assignment: CDR1 SGHAT and CDR2 FQNNGV. CDR3 in amino acids: CASSSPASGGRADTQYF. Here the CDR3 DNA reads TGTGCCAGCAGTTCCCCCGCCAGCGGGGGGCGCGCAGATACGCAGTATTTT. Together with reference TRBV11-2 and TRBJ2-3, the CDR3 gives the full variable domain: EAGVAQSPRYKIIEKRQSVAFWCNPISGHATLYWYQQILGQGPKLLIQFQNNGVVDDSQLPKDRFSAERLKGVDSTLKIQPAKLEDSAVYLCASSSPASGGRADTQYFGPGTRLTVL.

This clonotype was seen a handful of times. V gene TRBV19 combines with J gene TRBJ1-5; D is unclear. Per the germline V gene, CDR1 is LNHDA and CDR2 is SQIVND (reference sequence). The ends were cut back, 3 bases at V and 2 bases at J, with 8 bases in the middle. The CDR3 covers 14 residues. The CDR3 bases are TGTGCCAGTAGTATTGGGGTACGCAATCAGCCCCAGCATTTT. It translates to CASSIGVRNQPQHF.

This clonotype appeared many times. This chain joins TRBV27 and TRBJ2-7; no clear D. The CDR3 loop spans 14 amino acids. Trimming pared 4 bases from V and 0 bases from J, leaving 10 bases between. Germline CDR1 is MNHEY and CDR2 is SMNVEV (reference sequence). For the CDR3, the DNA is TGTGCCAGCAGTTCATTAAAGAGCTCCTACGAGCAGTACTTC. It is translated as CASSSLKSSYEQYF.

The chain is built from TRBV4-1 and TRBJ1-5; D perhaps matches TRBD1 (5 bases). The CDR3 consists of 16 residues. The V gene lost 2 bases and the J gene lost 6 bases, with 17 bases spanning the gap. The germline V gene has CDR1 MGHRA and CDR2 YSYEKL. The CDR3 sequence is CASSQTSARDSQPQHF. The CDR3 region has the DNA TGCGCCAGCAGCCAAACCTCGGCCAGGGATTCTCAGCCCCAGCATTTT.

This clonotype was detected many times. The genes are TRBV7-3 and TRBJ2-1, with D possibly matching TRBD2 (6 bases). This CDR3 is built from 13 residues. Germline CDR1 and CDR2: SGHTA and FQGTGA. Trimming pared 1 base from V and 5 bases from J, leaving 6 bases between. The CDR3: CASSLKRDNEQFF. The CDR3 DNA is TGTGCCAGCAGCTTAAAGCGGGACAATGAGCAGTTCTTC.

This clonotype was observed a few times. The rearrangement links TRBV5-1 to TRBJ2-5; 12 positions match TRBD2. Germline CDR1 SGHRS, CDR2 YFSETQ. Trimming removed 4 bases from V and 7 bases from J; junction bases left unmatched: 11. This CDR3 region has 16 residues. CDR3 residues: CASSPYRLAGDGTQYF. CDR3 nucleotides: TGCGCCAGCAGCCCCTACCGACTAGCGGGGGACGGGACCCAGTACTTC. Based on the CDR3 plus reference TRBV5-1 and TRBJ2-5, the full variable domain is KAGVTQTPRYLIKTRGQQVTLSCSPISGHRSVSWYQQTPGQGLQFLFEYFSETQRNKGNFPGRFSGRQFSNSRSEMNVSTLELGDSALYLCASSPYRLAGDGTQYFGPGTRLLVL.

As regards this clonotype: The junction shows a germline mismatch at one end, possibly a read error. V is TRBV10-3 and J is TRBJ2-3; TRBD2 agrees at 8 bases. Germline CDR1 reads ENHRY; CDR2 reads SYGVKD. This CDR3 has 16 residues. As DNA, the CDR3 is TGTGCCAGCAGTGAATTTGAGTCTAGCGGGTTCGATACGCAGTATTTT. Translating gives CASSEFESSGFDTQYF.

This clonotype was seen many times. V is TRBV7-8 and J is TRBJ2-1; no clear D gene. Germline CDR1 is SGHVS and CDR2 is FQNEAQ. This CDR3 is built from 13 residues. V was pared by 4 bases and J by 9 bases, with 13 bases between. CDR3 DNA: TGTGCCAGCAGCTACCGAACGACACGTGAGCAGTTCTTC. This codes for CASSYRTTREQFF.

This clonotype was observed at least ten times. Sequence at one end of the junction differs from germline and may be a read error. The chain links TRBV5-1 to TRBJ2-7, with a weak D call TRBD1 (5 bases). The germline gives CDR1 SGHRS, CDR2 YFSETQ. The CDR3 covers 12 residues. The DNA of the CDR3 is TGTGCCAGCAGCCCAGGGACCTACGAGCAGTACTTC. Translation: CASSPGTYEQYF. The full variable domain, its missing parts supplied by reference TRBV5-1 and TRBJ2-7, is KAGVTQTPRYLIKTRGQQVTLSCSPISGHRSVSWYQQTPGQGLQFLFEYFSETQRNKGNFPGRFSGRQFSNSRSEMNVSTLELGDSALYLCASSPGTYEQYFGPGTRLTVT.

In this sample, this clonotype turned up many times. The chain links TRBV12-3 or TRBV12-4 to TRBJ2-7; perhaps TRBD1 as D (6 bases). The CDR3 contains 13 residues. Trimming pared 7 bases from V and 0 bases from J, leaving 10 bases between. The CDR3 coding sequence is TGTGCCAGCAAATGGGACACCTCCTACGAGCAGTACTTC. It codes for CASKWDTSYEQYF.

This chain connects TRBV12-3 or TRBV12-4 to TRBJ1-3; D remains unclear. The CDR3 loop spans 13 amino acids. V was trimmed by 6 bases and J by 4 bases, leaving 10 bases between them. CDR3 protein: CASSLFRGNTIYF. The CDR3 nucleotides read TGTGCCAGCAGCCTATTCCGCGGAAACACCATATATTTT.

This clonotype has a count of ten or more. The chain employs TRBV20-1 and TRBJ2-5, with D perhaps matching TRBD2 (6 bases). From germline, CDR1 is DFQATT and CDR2 SNEGSKA (reference sequence). There are 15 residues in the CDR3. V lost 4 bases to trimming and J lost 0 bases, with 15 bases between them. The CDR3 reads CSAMGVAGYQETQYF. The CDR3 region has the DNA TGCAGTGCTATGGGGGTGGCGGGGTACCAAGAGACCCAGTACTTC.

This sequence joins TRBV7-8 and TRBJ2-1, with 10 bases identical to TRBD2. V lost 4 bases to trimming and J lost 5 bases; unmatched junction nucleotides: 5. Germline-derived CDR1 and CDR2 are SGHVS and FQNEAQ. This CDR3 has 15 residues. CDR3 coding DNA: TGTGCCAGCAGCTCCGGGACTAGCGCTAACAATGAGCAGTTCTTC. Amino acid sequence: CASSSGTSANNEQFF.

J is TRBJ2-4 and V is TRBV5-4, with 7 bases matching TRBD2. The CDR3 sequence is 12 residues long. J was trimmed by 8 bases and V by 2 bases; bases with no gene match: 1. From germline, CDR1 is SGHNT and CDR2 YYREEE (reference sequence). CDR3 nucleotides: TGTGCCAGCAGCTTTGGGGGGGACATTCAGTACTTC. As protein: CASSFGGDIQYF.

Of note for this clonotype: With a much larger clone just one base away, this may be a read error. The CDR3 sequence is CASSSPTGLVGELFF. CDR3 nucleotide sequence: TGTGCCAGCAGTTCCCCTACAGGGTTGGTCGGGGAGCTGTTTTTT. V usage is TRBV28 and J usage is TRBJ2-2; maybe TRBD1 (6 bases). V was trimmed by 4 bases and J by 7 bases, leaving 16 bases between them. The CDR3 is 15 residues long. CDR1 and CDR2 from the germline V gene are MDHEN and SYDVKM.

This clonotype was counted a few times. The V call is TRBV5-1, the J call TRBJ1-1; the D gene is possibly TRBD1 (6 bases). V was clipped by 0 bases and J by 2 bases, with 17 bases between them. The CDR3 covers 17 residues. From germline, CDR1 is SGHRS and CDR2 YFSETQ. The CDR3 DNA reads TGCGCCAGCAGCTTGGTCCCCTCAGGGGCTACTAACACTGAAGCTTTCTTT. Translated, it gives CASSLVPSGATNTEAFF.

The rearrangement uses TRBV6-5 and TRBJ2-7; 10 bases are shared with TRBD2. CDR1 MNHEY and CDR2 SVGAGI come from the germline V gene. This CDR3 spans 18 amino acids. V trimming: 0 bases; J trimming: 2 bases; junction bases outside the gene matches: 10. In DNA, the CDR3 is TGTGCCAGCAGTTACTCGAATATCGGGACTAGCGAGACCTACGAGCAGTACTTC. Its translation is CASSYSNIGTSETYEQYF.

A note on this clonotype: The junction shows a germline mismatch at one end, possibly a read error. This chain uses TRBV28 with TRBJ2-1; D possibly corresponds to TRBD1 (5 bases). This CDR3 contains 15 residues. CDR1 is MDHEN and CDR2 is SYDVKM in the germline V gene. The CDR3 bases are TGTGCCAGCAGTACGAGGCCCAGGGCCTACAATGAGCGGTTCTTC. It encodes CASSTRPRAYNERFF.

This clonotype was seen at least ten times. The genes are TRBV20-1 and TRBJ1-1; 9 bases fit TRBD1. V trimming: 5 bases; J trimming: 3 bases; junction bases outside the gene matches: 16. This CDR3 spans 17 amino acids. CDR1 and CDR2 from the germline V gene are DFQATT and SNEGSKA (reference sequence). CDR3 amino acids: CSAPGPATGGADTEAFF. The DNA of the CDR3 is TGCAGTGCTCCTGGGCCGGCGACAGGGGGAGCGGACACTGAAGCTTTCTTT.

This clonotype has at least ten counts. The chain employs TRBV7-2 and TRBJ2-3; 14 bases agree with TRBD2. The CDR3 is 17 amino acids. The V segment lost 5 bases and the J segment 5 bases; nucleotides outside the gene matches: 9. Germline values: CDR1 SGHTA, CDR2 FQGNSA. The CDR3 DNA sequence: TGTGCCAGCAGCATACGACTAGCGGGAGGGCGCGGAGATACGCAGTATTTT. Amino acids: CASSIRLAGGRGDTQYF.

The table lists this clonotype with many counts. The chain recombines TRBV12-3 or TRBV12-4 with TRBJ1-1; TRBD1 agrees at 8 bases. There are 15 residues in the CDR3. J was trimmed by 1 base and V by 5 bases; bases with no gene match: 6. The CDR3 DNA is TGTGCCAGCAGTAGCCGAGGGACAGGGAACACTGAAGCTTTCTTT. Translated, it gives CASSSRGTGNTEAFF.

The table lists this clonotype with many counts. The rearrangement uses TRBV2 and TRBJ1-1; D not resolved. Germline V gene data show CDR1 as SNHLY and CDR2 as FYNNEI. V was clipped by 1 base and J by 7 bases, with 10 bases between them. This CDR3 has 13 amino acids. CDR3 DNA: TGTGCCAGCAGTGAAGGGGGAAGACGTGAAGCTTTCTTT. Translated: CASSEGGRREAFF.

The rearrangement links TRBV18 to TRBJ1-1; D call uncertain. Germline values: CDR1 KGHSH, CDR2 LQKENI. Deletions cut 3 bases from V and 1 base from J, with 15 bases between. The CDR3 consists of 16 residues. The DNA for the CDR3 is TGTGCCAGCTCACCGATGGGAAACTCCCCGAACACTGAAGCTTTCTTT. Translating gives CASSPMGNSPNTEAFF. Supplemented by reference TRBV18 and TRBJ1-1, the full variable domain reads NAGVMQNPRHLVRRRGQEARLRCSPMKGHSHVYWYRQLPEEGLKFMVYLQKENIIDESGMPKERFSAEFPKEGPSILRIQQVVRGDSAAYFCASSPMGNSPNTEAFFGQGTRLTVV.

The chain recombines TRBV6-2 or TRBV6-3 with TRBJ1-1; 9 bases match TRBD1. Germline V lookup: CDR1 MNHEY, CDR2 SVGEGT. The ends lost 5 bases at V and 0 bases at J; junction bases unmatched: 4. The CDR3 extends over 15 amino acids. The CDR3 spells CASSRQGGVNTEAFF. CDR3 in DNA: TGTGCCAGCAGTAGACAGGGGGGAGTGAACACTGAAGCTTTCTTT.